This T cell receptor (beta chain) was identified during a study of cytomegalovirus exposure and HLA in healthy donors. Study-level background: Previous work identified roughly 120 million unique TCR beta sequences from about 179 million T cells.

V lost 1 base to trimming and J lost 7 bases, with 13 bases between them. CDR3 length: 15 residues. The germline CDR1 and CDR2 sequences are SGHAT and FQNNGV. The PCR ran on 60 Vbeta and 13 Jbeta primers. Authors' methods: Around 12 million of roughly 81 million unique TCR beta chains were shared, per a later count. Only in-frame clones appear in the TCRdb table, and some are missing; sequencing was by immunoSEQ multiplex PCR. The V and J calls and the clone size are those of that table, but D and trimming were determined from the DNA. The repertoire includes 120,000 to 150,000 clones, approximately 65% of them detected once, and 6.5% sits in the top ten.

This TCR came from a woman in her sixties or seventies in good health and CMV-seronegative. The sample taken for sequencing was PBMCs. The chain is built from TRBV11-2 and TRBJ2-2; no definite D call. The CDR3 protein is CASSLVTGLGGELFF. The CDR3 DNA follows: TGTGCCAGCAGCTTAGTGACGGGTTTGGGCGGGGAGCTGTTTTTT.